Following are 3 T cell receptor beta chains from one sample sequenced in a study of OX40 agonist ivuxolimab in advanced cancers. The table came from immunoSEQ multiplex PCR; TCRdb's copy has only in-frame clones and leaves some out. The sample yields roughly 92,000 clones, almost 90% seen once. This material consisted of CD4+ or CD8+ T cells sorted from blood, taken in a trial of the OX40 agonist ivuxolimab. The receptor set was obtained from an adult with an advanced solid tumor such as melanoma, head and neck, liver or kidney cancer.

V is TRBV19 and J is TRBJ2-3; D is unclear. Germline V gene lookup returns CDR1 LNHDA and CDR2 SQIVND (reference sequence). Trimming removed 3 bases at V and 4 bases at J, with 8 bases between. The CDR3 consists of 13 residues. CDR3 amino acids: CASSIGRADTQYF. The CDR3, as DNA: TGTGCCAGTAGTATTGGTAGGGCAGATACGCAGTATTTT.

This chain links TRBV30 with TRBJ1-6; 7 nucleotides agree with TRBD1. Trimming at V came to 0 bases and at J to 7 bases, leaving 3 bases not matched to a gene. This CDR3 has 14 amino acids. Germline loops: CDR1 GTSNPN, CDR2 SVGIG (reference sequence). The CDR3 DNA reads TGTGCCTGGAGTGTATCACAGGGGAATTCACCCCTCCACTTT. Translation: CAWSVSQGNSPLHF.

The CDR3 DNA follows: TGTGCCAGCAGCTTAGCTAGCGGGAGCTACGAGCAGTACTTC. It codes for CASSLASGSYEQYF. V usage is TRBV7-6 and J usage is TRBJ2-7; 9 nucleotides match TRBD2. With 0 bases clipped from V and 3 bases from J, the junction kept 0 bases outside the gene matches. The germline V gene encodes CDR1 SGHVS and CDR2 FNYEAQ. The CDR3 is made up of 14 amino acids.